This is a list of T cell receptor beta chains from one sample in a study of a mutant IDH1 vaccine in newly diagnosed glioma. Libraries were prepared by immunoSEQ multiplex PCR; TCRdb keeps only in-frame clonotypes and omits some of them. Here the sample spans about 65,000 clones, approximately 84% being singletons. The antigens these receptors bind are not known. The sample consisted of PBMCs, taken from a glioma patient whose treatment included an IDH1 peptide vaccine. Receptors were obtained from a young man with glioma. Both conserved end residues are part of each CDR3. Fields, in order: D gene, clone size, J gene, V gene, CDR3 length, CDR3 protein, CDR3 DNA. The D gene is left open where the match is weak. Clone size appears in some rows only: once, few, many, or a class for an expanded clone.

- | - | TRBJ2-3 | TRBV4-2 | 15 | CASSQDKSGTDTQYF | TGTGCCAGCAGCCAAGATAAGTCGGGCACAGATACGCAGTATTTT
- | - | TRBJ1-1 | TRBV6-5 | 15 | CASSPFGQMNTEAFF | TGTGCCAGCAGTCCATTTGGACAGATGAACACTGAAGCTTTCTTT
- | - | TRBJ2-7 | TRBV6-5 | 15 | CASTSPGEVSYEQYF | TGTGCCAGCACCAGTCCCGGGGAGGTCTCCTACGAGCAGTACTTC
- | once | TRBJ1-1 | TRBV5-6 | 14 | CASSFLVMNTEAFF | TGTGCCAGCAGCTTTTTGGTGATGAACACTGAAGCTTTCTTT
TRBD1 | - | TRBJ1-4 | TRBV5-5 | 16 | CASSPPTGTGNEKLFF | TGTGCCAGCAGCCCACCGACCGGGACAGGGAATGAAAAACTGTTTTTT
TRBD1 | - | TRBJ2-3 | TRBV4-1 | 16 | CASSQGQGARTDTQYF | TGCGCCAGCAGCCAAGGACAGGGGGCACGGACAGATACGCAGTATTTT
- | - | TRBJ2-5 | TRBV5-4 | 13 | CASSLDRVETQYF | TGTGCCAGCAGCTTGGATAGGGTGGAGACCCAGTACTTC
- | - | TRBJ1-5 | TRBV28 | 11 | CASRDDQPQHF | TGTGCCAGCCGGGACGATCAGCCCCAGCATTTT
- | - | TRBJ2-7 | TRBV27 | 12 | CASISVGYEQYF | TGTGCCAGCATCTCCGTAGGTTACGAGCAGTACTTC
TRBD2 | - | TRBJ2-1 | TRBV18 | 16 | CASSPSGLGLINEQFF | TGTGCCAGCTCACCATCGGGACTAGGATTAATCAATGAGCAGTTCTTC
- | - | TRBJ1-4 | TRBV30 | 14 | CAWSMIATNEKLFF | TGTGCCTGGAGTATGATTGCAACTAATGAAAAACTGTTTTTT
- | - | TRBJ2-1 | TRBV6-1 | 12 | CASSRLHLGQFF | TGTGCCAGCAGTCGCCTTCATCTTGGGCAGTTCTTC
- | - | TRBJ2-3 | TRBV13 | 16 | CASSLDTGQNTDTQYF | TGTGCCAGCAGCTTAGATACCGGACAGAACACAGATACGCAGTATTTT
TRBD1 | - | TRBJ1-1 | TRBV5-4 | 16 | CASSSTGFGVNTEAFF | TGTGCCAGCAGCTCGACAGGGTTTGGCGTGAACACTGAAGCTTTCTTT
- | - | TRBJ1-5 | TRBV4-1 | 18 | CASSQDLVTRATGQPQHF | TGCGCCAGCAGCCAAGACTTGGTTACGAGAGCGACGGGTCAGCCCCAGCATTTT
- | - | TRBJ2-5 | TRBV7-9 | 14 | CASSFWGSAETQYF | TGTGCCAGCAGCTTCTGGGGCAGCGCGGAGACCCAGTACTTC
- | - | TRBJ1-6 | TRBV5-1 | 13 | CASSRGGSSPLHF | TGCGCCAGCAGCCGGGGGGGGTCCTCACCCCTCCACTTT
TRBD1 | - | TRBJ2-5 | TRBV28 | 17 | CASRTGTGYRGAETQYF | TGTGCCAGCAGGACCGGGACAGGGTATCGGGGAGCGGAGACCCAGTACTTC
TRBD2 | - | TRBJ2-3 | TRBV18 | 15 | CASSLTSGSTDTQYF | TGTGCCAGCTCGCTCACTAGCGGTAGCACAGATACGCAGTATTTT
TRBD1 | - | TRBJ2-6 | TRBV6-6 | 16 | CASSPGQGSGANVLTF | TGTGCCAGCAGTCCGGGACAGGGTTCTGGGGCCAACGTCCTGACTTTC
TRBD2 | - | TRBJ2-7 | TRBV28 | 13 | CASAGDPAYEQYF | TGTGCCAGCGCGGGGGACCCTGCCTACGAGCAGTACTTC
- | - | TRBJ1-6 | TRBV5-4 | 19 | CASSLEAPASGAYNSPLHF | TGTGCCAGCAGCTTGGAGGCGCCGGCCTCAGGGGCCTATAATTCACCCCTCCACTTT
TRBD2 | - | TRBJ2-2 | TRBV5-1 | 14 | CASSRLAGPGELFF | TGCGCCAGCAGCAGACTAGCGGGGCCCGGGGAGCTGTTTTTT
TRBD2 | - | TRBJ2-3 | TRBV15 | 21 | CATSRARGGLAGETSTDTQYF | TGTGCCACCAGCAGAGCGCGCGGTGGCCTAGCGGGGGAAACTAGCACAGATACGCAGTATTTT
- | - | TRBJ1-5 | TRBV5-6 | 17 | CASSFEPPGTDFSPQHF | TGTGCCAGCAGCTTTGAGCCCCCCGGGACCGATTTTTCGCCCCAGCATTTT
TRBD2 | - | TRBJ2-6 | TRBV9 | 19 | CASSPPAGGPRSGANVLTF | TGTGCCAGCAGCCCCCCAGCGGGGGGGCCTCGTTCCGGGGCCAACGTCCTGACTTTC
TRBD2 | - | TRBJ2-5 | TRBV15 | 14 | CATSRDSSGETQYF | TGTGCCACCAGCAGAGATTCTAGCGGGGAGACCCAGTACTTC
- | - | TRBJ2-1 | TRBV5-5 | 12 | CASSLSYNEQFF | TGTGCCAGCAGCTTGTCCTACAATGAGCAGTTCTTC
- | - | TRBJ2-7 | TRBV2 | 18 | CASSEDGRRTPTSYEQYF | TGTGCCAGCAGTGAAGACGGTCGGCGGACACCTACTTCCTACGAGCAGTACTTC
TRBD1 | - | TRBJ2-5 | TRBV18 | 15 | CASSPYSGGQETQYF | TGTGCCAGCTCACCGTACTCAGGGGGCCAAGAGACCCAGTACTTC
- | - | TRBJ1-6 | TRBV7-9 | 15 | CASSSVGPKNSPLHF | TGTGCCAGCAGCTCTGTGGGTCCTAAAAATTCACCCCTCCACTTT
- | - | TRBJ1-4 | TRBV7-9 | 14 | CASSPGGGNEKLFF | TGTGCCAGCAGCCCTGGGGGGGGGAACGAAAAACTGTTTTTT
- | - | TRBJ2-3 | TRBV9 | 14 | CASSHLAGTDTQYF | TGTGCCAGCAGCCATTTGGCTGGGACAGATACGCAGTATTTT
- | - | TRBJ2-7 | TRBV18 | 14 | CASSPPAAYYEQYF | TGTGCCAGCTCACCACCGGCAGCTTACTACGAGCAGTACTTC
- | - | TRBJ2-5 | TRBV5-1 | 13 | CASSWGREETQYF | TGCGCCAGCAGCTGGGGCAGGGAAGAGACCCAGTACTTC
- | - | TRBJ1-5 | TRBV7-8 | 15 | CASSAWGGENQPQHF | TGTGCCAGCAGCGCCTGGGGGGGGGAAAATCAGCCCCAGCATTTT
- | - | TRBJ2-5 | TRBV2 | 15 | CASGTPGETVETQYF | TGTGCCAGCGGAACACCCGGGGAGACAGTGGAGACCCAGTACTTC
- | - | TRBJ2-1 | TRBV5-1 | 14 | CASSPSVVHNEQFF | TGCGCCAGCAGTCCGTCAGTTGTTCACAATGAGCAGTTCTTC
- | - | TRBJ1-3 | TRBV6-6 | 14 | CASTLLSTGNTIYF | TGTGCCAGCACCCTATTATCCACGGGAAACACCATATATTTT
- | - | TRBJ1-2 | TRBV6-6 | 14 | CASSQDPHLYGYTF | TGTGCCAGCAGCCAGGACCCACACTTGTATGGCTACACCTTC
TRBD1 | - | TRBJ2-1 | TRBV5-6 | 12 | CASSGDSNEQFF | TGTGCCAGCAGCGGGGACAGCAATGAGCAGTTCTTC
- | - | TRBJ1-1 | TRBV7-2 | 17 | CASSESHMRGLGTEAFF | TGTGCCAGCAGTGAAAGCCATATGCGGGGACTTGGAACTGAAGCTTTCTTT
- | - | TRBJ2-7 | TRBV10-3 | 13 | CAISESLGYEQYF | TGTGCCATCAGTGAGTCTTTGGGGTACGAGCAGTACTTC
TRBD1 | - | TRBJ1-3 | TRBV11-2 | 16 | CASSLARGHRGNTIYF | TGTGCCAGCAGCTTAGCCAGGGGGCATCGCGGAAACACCATATATTTT
- | - | TRBJ2-1 | TRBV2 | 11 | CASTLPYEQFF | TGTGCCAGCACGCTCCCCTATGAGCAGTTCTTC
- | - | TRBJ1-2 | TRBV6-1 | 14 | CASSRSQGLDGYTF | TGTGCCAGCAGCCGGAGCCAGGGCTTGGATGGCTACACCTTC
- | - | TRBJ1-1 | TRBV7-6 | 13 | CASSLMSGVEAFF | TGTGCCAGCAGCTTAATGTCGGGAGTAGAAGCTTTCTTT
- | - | TRBJ2-7 | TRBV10-1 | 15 | CASSSGAGTPYEQYF | TGCGCCAGCAGCTCGGGAGCCGGGACCCCCTACGAGCAGTACTTC
- | - | TRBJ1-1 | TRBV10-2 | 11 | CASTGGTEAFF | TGCGCCAGCACGGGTGGGACTGAAGCTTTCTTT
- | - | TRBJ1-1 | TRBV9 | 13 | CASSVNVNTEAFF | TGTGCCAGCAGCGTAAACGTAAACACTGAAGCTTTCTTT
TRBD1 | - | TRBJ1-6 | TRBV5-1 | 16 | CASSLGGQGFVSPLHF | TGCGCCAGCAGCTTGGGGGGACAGGGGTTCGTTTCACCCCTCCACTTT